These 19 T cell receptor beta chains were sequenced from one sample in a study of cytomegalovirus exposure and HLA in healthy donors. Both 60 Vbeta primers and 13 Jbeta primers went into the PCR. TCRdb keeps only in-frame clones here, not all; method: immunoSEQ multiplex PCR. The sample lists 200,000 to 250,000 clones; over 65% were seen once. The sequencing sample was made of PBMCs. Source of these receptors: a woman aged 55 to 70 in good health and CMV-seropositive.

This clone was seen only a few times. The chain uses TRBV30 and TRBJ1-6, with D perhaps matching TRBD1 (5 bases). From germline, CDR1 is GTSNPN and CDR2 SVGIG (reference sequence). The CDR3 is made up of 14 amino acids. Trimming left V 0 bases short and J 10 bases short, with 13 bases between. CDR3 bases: TGTGCCTGGAGTGTACAGACAGCAAACTCACCCCTCCACTTT. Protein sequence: CAWSVQTANSPLHF.

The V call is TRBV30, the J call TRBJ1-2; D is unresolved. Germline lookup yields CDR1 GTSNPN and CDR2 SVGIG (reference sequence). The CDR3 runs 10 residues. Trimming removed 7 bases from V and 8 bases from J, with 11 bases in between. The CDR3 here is CASSRLGYTF. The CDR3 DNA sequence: TGTGCCTCGTCTCGGTTAGGCTACACCTTC. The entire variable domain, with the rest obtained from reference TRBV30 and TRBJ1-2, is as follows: SQTIHQWPATLVQPVGSPLSLECTVEGTSNPNLYWYRQAAGRGLQLLFYSVGIGQISSEVPQNLSASRPQDRQFILSSKKLLLSDSGFYLCASSRLGYTFGSGTRLTVV.

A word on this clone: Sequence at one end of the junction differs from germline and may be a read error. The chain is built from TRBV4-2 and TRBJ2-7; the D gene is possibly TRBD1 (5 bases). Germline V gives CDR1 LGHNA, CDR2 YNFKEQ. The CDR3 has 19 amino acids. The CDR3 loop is CAGSQGETGPYSPYYEQYF. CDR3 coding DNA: TGTGCCGGCAGCCAAGGGGAAACAGGCCCCTATTCTCCTTATTACGAGCAGTACTTC.

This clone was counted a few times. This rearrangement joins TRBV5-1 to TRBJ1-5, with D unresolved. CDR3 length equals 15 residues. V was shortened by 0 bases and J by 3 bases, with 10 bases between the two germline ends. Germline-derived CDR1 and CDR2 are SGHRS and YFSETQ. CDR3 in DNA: TGCGCCAGCAGCTTGGATATACAGCACAATCAGCCCCAGCATTTT. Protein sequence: CASSLDIQHNQPQHF.

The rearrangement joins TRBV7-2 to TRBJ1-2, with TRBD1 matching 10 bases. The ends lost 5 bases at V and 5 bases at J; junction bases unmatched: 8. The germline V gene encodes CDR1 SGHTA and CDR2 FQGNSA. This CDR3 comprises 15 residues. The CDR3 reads CASSAAGTGVYGYTF. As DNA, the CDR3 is TGTGCCAGCAGCGCTGCCGGGACAGGGGTATATGGCTACACCTTC.

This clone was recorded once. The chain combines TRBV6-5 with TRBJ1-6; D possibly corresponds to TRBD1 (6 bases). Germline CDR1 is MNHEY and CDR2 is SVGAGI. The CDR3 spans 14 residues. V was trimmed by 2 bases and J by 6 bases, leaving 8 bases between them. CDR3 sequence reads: CASSYADSNSPLHF. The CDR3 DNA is TGTGCCAGCAGTTACGCGGACAGTAATTCACCCCTCCACTTT.

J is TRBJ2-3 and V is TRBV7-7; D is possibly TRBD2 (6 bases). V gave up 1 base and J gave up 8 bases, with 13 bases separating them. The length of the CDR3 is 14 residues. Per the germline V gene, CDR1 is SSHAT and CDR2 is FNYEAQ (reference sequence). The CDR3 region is CASSLVQVGGTQYF. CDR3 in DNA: TGTGCCAGCAGCTTAGTCCAAGTGGGGGGTACGCAGTATTTT.

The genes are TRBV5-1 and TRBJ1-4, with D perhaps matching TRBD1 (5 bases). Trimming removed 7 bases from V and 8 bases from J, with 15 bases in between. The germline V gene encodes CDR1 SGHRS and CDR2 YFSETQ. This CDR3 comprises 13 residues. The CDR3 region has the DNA TGCGCCAGCGGGGCTTGGATGGGCGAAAAACTGTTTTTT. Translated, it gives CASGAWMGEKLFF. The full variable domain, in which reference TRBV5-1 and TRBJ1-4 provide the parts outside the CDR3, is KAGVTQTPRYLIKTRGQQVTLSCSPISGHRSVSWYQQTPGQGLQFLFEYFSETQRNKGNFPGRFSGRQFSNSRSEMNVSTLELGDSALYLCASGAWMGEKLFFGSGTQLSVL.

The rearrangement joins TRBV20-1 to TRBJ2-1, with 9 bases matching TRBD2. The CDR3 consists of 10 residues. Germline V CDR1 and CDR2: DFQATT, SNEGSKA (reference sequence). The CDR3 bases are TGCAGGACTAGCGGTCATGAGCAGTTCTTC. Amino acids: CRTSGHEQFF.

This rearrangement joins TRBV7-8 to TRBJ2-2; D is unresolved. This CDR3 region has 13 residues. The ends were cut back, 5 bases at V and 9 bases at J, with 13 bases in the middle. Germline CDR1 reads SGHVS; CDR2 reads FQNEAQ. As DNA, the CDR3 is TGTGCCAGCAGCCTCCCCCAGATAAGGGAGCTGTTTTTT. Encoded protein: CASSLPQIRELFF.

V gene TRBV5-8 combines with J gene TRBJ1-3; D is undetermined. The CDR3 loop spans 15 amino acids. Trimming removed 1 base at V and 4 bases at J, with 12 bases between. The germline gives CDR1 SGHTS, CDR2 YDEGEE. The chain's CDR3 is CASSLLAQRGNTIYF. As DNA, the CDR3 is TGTGCCAGCAGCTTGTTGGCGCAGAGGGGAAACACCATATATTTT.

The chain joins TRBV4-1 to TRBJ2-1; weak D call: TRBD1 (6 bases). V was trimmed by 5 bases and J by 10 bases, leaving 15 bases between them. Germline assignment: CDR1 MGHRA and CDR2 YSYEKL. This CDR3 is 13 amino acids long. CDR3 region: CASSTQQGVEQFF. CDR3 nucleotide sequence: TGCGCCAGCAGCACTCAACAGGGAGTAGAGCAGTTCTTC.

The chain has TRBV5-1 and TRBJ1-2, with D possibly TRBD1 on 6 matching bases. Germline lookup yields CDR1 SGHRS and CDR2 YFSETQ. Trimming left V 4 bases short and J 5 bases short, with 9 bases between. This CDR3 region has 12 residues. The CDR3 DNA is TGCGCCAGCAGCCTGCAGGGGTATGGCTACACCTTC. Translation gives CASSLQGYGYTF.

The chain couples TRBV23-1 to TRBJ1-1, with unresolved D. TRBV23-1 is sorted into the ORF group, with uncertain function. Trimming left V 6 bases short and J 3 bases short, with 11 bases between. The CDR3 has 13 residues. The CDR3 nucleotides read TGCGCCAGCAGCCGGCTCGAGGACACTGAAGCTTTCTTT. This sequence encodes CASSRLEDTEAFF.

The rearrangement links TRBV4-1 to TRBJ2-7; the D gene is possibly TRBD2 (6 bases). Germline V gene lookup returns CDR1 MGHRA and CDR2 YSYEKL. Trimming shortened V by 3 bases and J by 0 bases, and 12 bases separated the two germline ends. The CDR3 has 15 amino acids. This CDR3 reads CASSQRGDSSYEQYF. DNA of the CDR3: TGCGCCAGCAGCCAGAGAGGGGACTCCTCCTACGAGCAGTACTTC.

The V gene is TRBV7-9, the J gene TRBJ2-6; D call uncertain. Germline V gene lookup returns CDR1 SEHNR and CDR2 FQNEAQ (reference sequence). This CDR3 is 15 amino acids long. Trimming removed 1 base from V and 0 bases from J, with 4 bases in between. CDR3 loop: CASSLVASGANVLTF. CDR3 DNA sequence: TGTGCCAGCAGCTTAGTGGCCTCTGGGGCCAACGTCCTGACTTTC.

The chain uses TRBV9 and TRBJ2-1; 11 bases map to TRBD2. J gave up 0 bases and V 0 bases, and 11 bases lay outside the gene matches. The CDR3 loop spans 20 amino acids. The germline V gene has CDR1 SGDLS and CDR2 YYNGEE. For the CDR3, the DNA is TGTGCCAGCAGCGTAGCCGGGAAGGTAGCGGGAGGGGGCTCCTACAATGAGCAGTTCTTC. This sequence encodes CASSVAGKVAGGGSYNEQFF.

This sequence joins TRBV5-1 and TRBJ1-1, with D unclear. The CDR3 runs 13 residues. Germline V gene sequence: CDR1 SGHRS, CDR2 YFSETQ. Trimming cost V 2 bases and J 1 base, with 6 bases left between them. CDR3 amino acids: CASSLNQNTEAFF. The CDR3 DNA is TGCGCCAGCAGCTTAAATCAGAACACTGAAGCTTTCTTT.

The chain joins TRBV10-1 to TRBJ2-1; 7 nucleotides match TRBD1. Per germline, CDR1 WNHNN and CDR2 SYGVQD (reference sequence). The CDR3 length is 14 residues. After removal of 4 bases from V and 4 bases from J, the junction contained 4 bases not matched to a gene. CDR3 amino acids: CASSAGTVYNEQFF. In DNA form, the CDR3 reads TGCGCCAGCAGTGCTGGGACAGTGTACAATGAGCAGTTCTTC.